Included here is one T cell receptor (beta chain) sequence, with context. Profiling relied on immunoSEQ multiplex PCR, and the TCRdb table lists in-frame clones only, not all of them. The table has hundreds of thousands of clones, roughly 85% seen once. The data stem from a study of blood T cell repertoires in COVID-19. The CDR3 runs 15 residues. V was shortened by 2 bases and J by 1 base, with 12 bases between the two germline ends. CDR1 is SGHRS and CDR2 is YFSETQ in the germline V gene. This TCR was recovered from a young man with active or convalescent COVID-19. The specimen sequenced was peripheral blood. The chain employs TRBV5-1 and TRBJ1-1; a possible D gene is TRBD1 (6 bases). CDR3 coding DNA: TGCGCCAGCAGCTTCGAGGGGGTAGAGAACACTGAAGCTTTCTTT. This codes for CASSFEGVENTEAFF.